The 15 T cell receptor beta chains presented below share a single source sample, sequenced in a study of T cell repertoires in cytomegalovirus infection. TCRdb re-derived calls from the reads in MiXCR, one entry per CDR3 protein. The sample yields some 77,000 distinct CDR3 sequences, roughly 3.6% seen once. The source material was PBMCs. The source of these receptors is a human donor in good health (CMV status not recorded). Some clones in this sample may be carry-over from other donors' samples.

This clonotype was seen ten or more times. The rearrangement joins TRBV19 to TRBJ2-2; 8 bases align to TRBD1. Germline assignment: CDR1 LNHDA and CDR2 SQIVND (reference sequence). The CDR3 is 15 residues long. Trimming cost V 9 bases and J 7 bases; bases outside gene matches: 13. CDR3 residues: CASRPGQGSLGELFF. CDR3 in DNA: TGTGCCAGCAGACCCGGACAGGGTTCCCTCGGGGAGCTGTTTTTT.

This clonotype was recorded at least ten times. The rearrangement uses TRBV7-8 and TRBJ2-3; D uncertain. The CDR3 covers 14 residues. Germline V lookup: CDR1 SGHVS, CDR2 FQNEAQ. V was pared by 3 bases and J by 2 bases, with 9 bases between. DNA of the CDR3: TGTGCCAGCAGCTTGTTGGAAATCACAGATACGCAGTATTTT. It yields the protein CASSLLEITDTQYF.

Ten or more counts support this clonotype. The chain recombines TRBV12-3 or TRBV12-4 with TRBJ1-6; unclear D gene. The CDR3 runs to 15 residues. The ends were cut back, 2 bases at V and 10 bases at J, with 15 bases in the middle. The CDR3 bases are TGTGCCAGCAGTTTATTGGACGGCATTTTGTCACCCCTCCACTTT. Translated, it gives CASSLLDGILSPLHF.

This clonotype appeared a single time. CDR3 in DNA: TGTGCCAGCAGCTTAGATAATTGGCTACACGAGCAGTACTTC. Residues: CASSLDNWLHEQYF. The V and J genes are TRBV11-2 and TRBJ2-7; no firm D call. The CDR3 sequence is 14 residues long. Germline CDR1 is SGHAT and CDR2 is FQNNGV. Deletions cut 0 bases from V and 5 bases from J, with 11 bases between.

The V gene is TRBV7-2, the J gene TRBJ2-5; 8 nucleotides agree with TRBD2. Germline lookup yields CDR1 SGHTA and CDR2 FQGNSA. The CDR3 extends over 14 amino acids. Unmatched junction bases numbered 8, after V lost 2 bases and J lost 9 bases. DNA for the CDR3: TGTGCCAGCAGCTTACGCGGCCCGGGGGGGCCCCAGTACTTC. This codes for CASSLRGPGGPQYF.

This clonotype was found many times. This chain connects TRBV7-2 to TRBJ1-5; D call uncertain. V lost 1 base, J lost 6 bases, and 10 bases lay in between. Germline loops: CDR1 SGHTA, CDR2 FQGNSA. The CDR3 has 14 amino acids. CDR3 DNA sequence: TGTGCCAGCAGCTTAGAGACAATGGGTCAGCCCCAGCATTTT. It codes for CASSLETMGQPQHF.

This clonotype was recorded at least ten times. The chain is built from TRBV9 and TRBJ1-2; 11 bases are shared with TRBD1. CDR1 SGDLS and CDR2 YYNGEE come from the germline V gene. The CDR3 contains 16 residues. J gave up 5 bases and V 4 bases, and 10 bases lay outside the gene matches. The CDR3 nucleotides read TGTGCCAGCAGCCTCTCTCTGGGGACAGGGGGATATGGCTACACCTTC. This gives the protein CASSLSLGTGGYGYTF.

This clonotype has ten or more counts. The chain employs TRBV28 and TRBJ1-3; a possible D gene is TRBD1 (5 bases). The CDR3 contains 16 residues. Germline assignment: CDR1 MDHEN and CDR2 SYDVKM. V was clipped by 3 bases and J by 1 base, with 13 bases between them. DNA of the CDR3: TGTGCCAGCAGTTTGGTCCAGGGCATATCTGGAAACACCATATATTTT. Its translation is CASSLVQGISGNTIYF.

This clonotype was counted at least ten times. The chain employs TRBV20-1 and TRBJ2-6; 8 bases fit TRBD1. Germline values: CDR1 DFQATT, CDR2 SNEGSKA (reference sequence). Trimming took 1 base from V and 4 from J; bases not matched to a gene: 15. The CDR3 covers 19 residues. CDR3 protein: CSARVMPVRQGSGANVLTF. In DNA, the CDR3 is TGCAGTGCTAGAGTCATGCCCGTACGACAGGGGTCCGGGGCCAACGTCCTGACTTTC.

This clonotype has ten or more counts. This chain uses TRBV5-1 with TRBJ2-6; TRBD1 matches 7 bases. After removal of 4 bases from V and 1 base from J, the junction contained 5 bases not matched to a gene. This CDR3 spans 16 amino acids. The germline CDR1 and CDR2 sequences are SGHRS and YFSETQ. The CDR3 DNA is TGCGCCAGCAGCCACCAGGACAGGTCTGGGGCCAACGTCCTGACTTTC. It specifies CASSHQDRSGANVLTF.

This clonotype was seen repeatedly, ten times or more. This chain joins TRBV6-2 or TRBV6-3 and TRBJ2-2, with 9 bases that match TRBD1. This CDR3 region has 17 residues. Germline CDR1 reads MNHEY; CDR2 reads SVGEGT. The V gene end was trimmed by 2 bases and the J gene end by 6 bases; junction bases not matched to a gene: 10. The CDR3 DNA reads as TGTGCCAGCAGTTACGCATTCCCGGGACAGGGATCCGGGGAGCTGTTTTTT. Its translation: CASSYAFPGQGSGELFF.

This clonotype has a count of ten or more. Here the CDR3 reads CASSWTTGTGEQYF. The CDR3 coding sequence is TGTGCCAGCAGTTGGACGACTGGGACGGGAGAGCAGTACTTC. This chain connects TRBV27 to TRBJ2-7, with D perhaps matching TRBD1 or TRBD2 (5 bases each). The ends were cut back, 4 bases at V and 7 bases at J, with 17 bases in the middle. Per the germline V gene, CDR1 is MNHEY and CDR2 is SMNVEV (reference sequence). This CDR3 spans 14 amino acids.

Many counts were recorded for this clonotype. V gene TRBV15 combines with J gene TRBJ1-3; D unresolved. The CDR3 has 15 residues. CDR1 LNHNV and CDR2 YYDKDF come from the germline V gene (reference sequence). V was cut by 0 bases and J by 2 bases, with 8 bases left in between. CDR3 amino acids: CATSRDLGAGNTIYF. The CDR3 DNA reads TGTGCCACCAGCAGAGATCTGGGCGCTGGAAACACCATATATTTT. Filled out from reference TRBV15 and TRBJ1-3, the complete variable domain reads DAMVIQNPRYQVTQFGKPVTLSCSQTLNHNVMYWYQQKSSQAPKLLFHYYDKDFNNEADTPDNFQSRRPNTSFCFLDIRSPGLGDTAMYLCATSRDLGAGNTIYFGEGSWLTVV.

This clonotype was counted ten times or more. CDR3 amino acids: CATSFRGYEQFF. CDR3 coding DNA: TGTGCCACCAGTTTCCGGGGGTATGAGCAGTTCTTC. V and J are TRBV24-1 and TRBJ2-1; maybe TRBD2 (6 bases). The CDR3 extends over 12 amino acids. V lost 6 bases to trimming and J lost 8 bases, with 10 bases between them. CDR1 and CDR2 from the germline V gene are KGHDR and SFDVKD.

This clonotype was recorded at least ten times. The gene calls are TRBV7-3 and TRBJ1-1; TRBD1 matches 9 bases. Germline V lookup: CDR1 SGHTA, CDR2 FQGTGA. The length of the CDR3 is 14 residues. V trimming: 2 bases; J trimming: 6 bases; junction bases outside the gene matches: 4. CDR3 DNA: TGTGCCAGCAGCTTACAGGGACAGGGCGCTGAAGCTTTCTTT. It translates to CASSLQGQGAEAFF. Full variable domain (outside the CDR3, taken from reference TRBV7-3 and TRBJ1-1): GAGVSQTPSNKVTEKGKYVELRCDPISGHTALYWYRQSLGQGPEFLIYFQGTGAADDSGLPNDRFFAVRPEGSVSTLKIQRTERGDSAVYLCASSLQGQGAEAFFGQGTRLTVV.